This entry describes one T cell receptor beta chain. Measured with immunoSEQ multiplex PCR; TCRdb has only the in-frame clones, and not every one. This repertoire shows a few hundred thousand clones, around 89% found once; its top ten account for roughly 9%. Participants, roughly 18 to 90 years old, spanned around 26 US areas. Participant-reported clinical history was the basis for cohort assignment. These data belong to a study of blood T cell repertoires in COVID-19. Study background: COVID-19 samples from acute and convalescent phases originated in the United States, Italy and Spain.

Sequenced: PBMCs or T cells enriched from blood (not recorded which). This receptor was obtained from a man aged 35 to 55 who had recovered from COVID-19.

The CDR3: CATSRGASGAYNEQFF. The CDR3 bases are TGTGCCACCAGCAGAGGGGCTAGCGGGGCCTACAATGAGCAGTTCTTC. The chain employs TRBV15 and TRBJ2-1, with 9 bases matching TRBD2. Germline trimming cut 1 base from V and 2 bases from J; bases unmatched to any gene: 3. The CDR3 extends over 16 amino acids. CDR1 is LNHNV, CDR2 YYDKDF, per germline (reference sequence).